One sample yielded the 6 T cell receptor beta chains listed below, sequenced in a study of graft-versus-host responses after intestinal transplantation. This table comes from immunoSEQ multiplex PCR, and its TCRdb copy is limited to in-frame clones, with some not included. Of about 98,000 clones in the sample, roughly 86% are singletons; the top ten hold roughly 1.4%. The sequencing used PBMCs, collected 255 days after intestinal transplant. These TCRs come from a human patient who received an intestinal transplant, so some T cells may come from the graft donor.

The chain recombines TRBV7-8 with TRBJ2-5; D gene uncertain. CDR3 length: 13 residues. Germline CDR1 is SGHVS and CDR2 is FQNEAQ. V was shortened by 5 bases and J by 4 bases, with 11 bases between the two germline ends. CDR3 protein: CASSPRWRETQYF. The CDR3, as DNA: TGTGCCAGCAGCCCTAGGTGGCGAGAGACCCAGTACTTC.

V gene TRBV5-1 combines with J gene TRBJ2-7; TRBD1 agrees at 7 bases. The CDR3 is 17 residues long. From germline, CDR1 is SGHRS and CDR2 YFSETQ. With V trimmed by 1 base and J by 3 bases, 13 bases remained unmatched. This CDR3 reads CASSLLSGQDLNYEQYF. The CDR3 DNA reads TGCGCCAGCAGCTTGTTATCTGGACAGGATCTCAACTACGAGCAGTACTTC.

The chain combines TRBV5-6 with TRBJ2-7; TRBD2 is a possible D gene (7 bases). Germline loops: CDR1 SGHDT, CDR2 YYEEEE. Trimming pared 5 bases from V and 3 bases from J, leaving 12 bases between. There are 13 residues in the CDR3. The CDR3 DNA sequence: TGTGCCAGCAGGGGGGCGGGGGACTACGAGCAGTACTTC. It translates to CASRGAGDYEQYF.

Concerning this clone itself: Other DNA sequences within the sample encode an identical CDR3. V gene TRBV19 combines with J gene TRBJ1-6; D gene unclear. Germline V gene sequence: CDR1 LNHDA, CDR2 SQIVND (reference sequence). This CDR3 region has 16 residues. Trimming removed 3 bases at V and 6 bases at J, with 15 bases between. The CDR3: CASSIGGSPINSPLHF. The CDR3 bases are TGTGCCAGTAGTATCGGTGGTTCGCCAATTAATTCACCCCTCCACTTT.

This sequence joins TRBV5-4 and TRBJ2-7, with 7 bases lining up with TRBD2. The CDR3 runs to 15 residues. CDR1 is SGHNT, CDR2 YYREEE, per germline (reference sequence). The ends lost 3 bases at V and 0 bases at J; junction bases unmatched: 6. CDR3 sequence (DNA): TGTGCCAGCAGCTCGGGGACTATAAGCTCCTACGAGCAGTACTTC. Its translation: CASSSGTISSYEQYF.

V gene TRBV7-8 combines with J gene TRBJ2-1; 8 nucleotides match TRBD2. The junction had 8 bases not matched to a gene; V was cut back by 3 bases and J by 1 base. This CDR3 is built from 17 residues. Germline CDR1 is SGHVS and CDR2 is FQNEAQ. CDR3 loop: CASSFPTSGRSYNEQFF. The CDR3, as DNA: TGTGCCAGCAGCTTCCCTACTAGCGGCCGGTCCTACAATGAGCAGTTCTTC.